Below, 5 T cell receptor beta chains from the same sample are listed, as sequenced in a study of radiation and T cells in renal cell carcinoma (dated by TCRdb to the early 2020s). To prepare the library, the immunoSEQ multiplex PCR assay was applied. The source is immuneACCESS, and TCRdb retained only in-frame sequences with V and J called. Part of the clones is not carried over; for the studies checked, unresolved V genes explain less than half of this, and the remainder is unexplained. This sample has around 100,000 clones in its table, and 84% of those were observed once. Jointly, the top ten make up roughly 7.6% of the sample. The intended sense of this specimen's time point label: blood 4 weeks post-SBRT, at nephrectomy. The treatment or condition label for this specimen denotes: 15 Gy SBRT to primary tumor, nephrectomy 4 weeks later. The material was blood, obtained from a patient whose treatment included radiotherapy and nephrectomy. Source of these receptors: a man in his 60s with renal cell carcinoma.

The chain joins TRBV5-1 to TRBJ1-2; TRBD1 agrees at 8 bases. CDR1 and CDR2 from the germline V gene are SGHRS and YFSETQ. With 4 bases clipped from V and 3 bases from J, the junction kept 14 bases outside the gene matches. The CDR3 has 17 amino acids. The CDR3 spells CASSPDRVLRIDYGYTF. CDR3 coding DNA: TGCGCCAGCAGCCCGGACAGGGTATTAAGAATTGACTATGGCTACACCTTC.

V usage is TRBV4-1 and J usage is TRBJ1-4; perhaps TRBD1 as D (6 bases). CDR3 size: 18 residues. Per the germline V gene, CDR1 is MGHRA and CDR2 is YSYEKL. The V and J ends lost 6 bases and 1 base respectively, with 21 bases between them. In nucleotides, the CDR3 is TGCGCCAGCAGGCATAATTACGGAAGGGGGTTAACTAATGAAAAACTGTTTTTT. Its translation: CASRHNYGRGLTNEKLFF.

The J gene is TRBJ1-3, the V gene TRBV9, with D unresolved. The V gene's germline CDR1 is SGDLS and CDR2 YYNGEE. The CDR3 covers 12 residues. V lost 0 bases and J 11 bases, leaving 9 bases between the germline ends. This CDR3 reads CASSVEGSAIYF. The CDR3 nucleotides are TGTGCCAGCAGCGTAGAGGGTTCTGCCATATATTTT.

V gene TRBV7-6 combines with J gene TRBJ2-7, with 11 positions matching TRBD1. The germline gives CDR1 SGHVS, CDR2 FNYEAQ. The CDR3 runs to 14 residues. V shed 5 bases, J shed 6 bases, and the junction held 6 bases outside the gene matches. CDR3 loop: CASSLGGQGGEQYF. The CDR3 region has the DNA TGTGCCAGCAGCCTCGGGGGACAGGGGGGCGAGCAGTACTTC.

This chain joins TRBV7-6 and TRBJ2-6; weak D call: TRBD2 (7 bases). The V end lost 5 bases, the J end lost 3 bases, and 20 bases lay between the germline ends. The CDR3 loop spans 18 amino acids. Germline assignment: CDR1 SGHVS and CDR2 FNYEAQ. CDR3 amino acids: CASSPTQAGEGGANVLTF. In DNA, the CDR3 is TGTGCCAGCAGCCCGACCCAGGCAGGGGAGGGTGGGGCCAACGTCCTGACTTTC.